The present T cell receptor (beta chain) was sequenced within a study of blood T cell repertoires in COVID-19. Overall study context: Nucleic acid was either cDNA or gDNA, and it came from T cells, B-cell-depleted T cells, or PBMCs.

In the authors' methods: For nucleated cells, counts were estimated from reference gene primer amplification. Sequencing used immunoSEQ multiplex PCR; TCRdb keeps in-frame clones, though not all of them. V, J and clone size were drawn from that table, and D and trimming were deduced from the DNA. Of approximately 350,000 clones in the sample, roughly 86% are singletons; the top ten hold 6% to 8%. Germline V gene lookup returns CDR1 MDHEN and CDR2 SYDVKM. This CDR3 region has 20 residues. The trim removed 3 bases at V and 2 bases at J, leaving 17 bases unmatched. The receptor was derived from a woman between 65 and 79 years old with COVID-19, enrolled during active disease. The sequenced sample was peripheral blood. V and J are TRBV28 and TRBJ1-1; TRBD1 aligns across 11 bases. The chain's CDR3 is CASSFRGQGGIFVSNTEAFF. The CDR3 nucleotides are TGTGCCAGCAGTTTCAGGGGACAGGGGGGCATTTTCGTCTCAAACACTGAAGCTTTCTTT.